This T cell receptor (beta chain) was obtained from a study of Ad26.COV2.S vaccination and SARS-CoV-2 variants. Study details: Doses of Ad26.COV2.S were injected into muscle once or twice, 56 days apart. Whole-study findings and limits: Non-spike TCR breadth did not differ much between vaccine and placebo recipients. Participants in the vaccine arm had higher spike-specific TCR breadth; placebo recipients had lower.

Noted treatment: 19 received Ad26.COV2.S at low or high dose, single or two shots; 5 received placebo; per-sample allocation not given. Specimens were obtained on day 63 following the first vaccine or placebo injection. Using immunoSEQ multiplex PCR, the repertoire was profiled, and TCRdb retains in-frame clones only, with some absent. The sample includes 250,000 or so clones, 70% to 90% seen only once; the top ten take about 2.7%. In regard to this clone: Its antigen is as yet unknown.

The receptor's source is a person between 18 and 65 years old who received the Ad26.COV2.S COVID-19 vaccine or a placebo. This specimen was peripheral blood, taken in a trial of Ad26.COV2.S vaccine versus placebo.

The CDR3 DNA reads TGCGCCAGCAGCTCGGGGGACACCTTTCAAGAGACCCAGTACTTC. This encodes CASSSGDTFQETQYF. This sequence joins TRBV5-1 and TRBJ2-5; D tentatively fits TRBD1 or TRBD2 (6 bases each). V lost 3 bases and J lost 2, with 14 bases in between. This CDR3 spans 15 amino acids. Germline-derived CDR1 and CDR2 are SGHRS and YFSETQ.